The 18 T cell receptor beta chains in this list originate from one sample, sequenced in a study of T-cell reconstitution after alpha-beta-depleted transplantation in children. TCRbeta library preparation incorporated unique molecular identifiers. TCRdb analysed the PCR reads with MiXCR anew, one entry per CDR3 protein. Of hundreds of thousands of distinct CDR3 sequences listed, approximately 15% were seen once; the top ten hold about 41%. Sequencing was performed on PBMCs, mostly from graft donor cells, taken 360 days after TCRalphabeta/CD19-depleted stem cell transplant. The receptor set was obtained from a male patient aged 2 to 10 who had a stem cell transplant for acute lymphoblastic leukemia, so the T cells may come from the graft donor.

In its sample, this clonotype was seen a few times. The gene calls are TRBV20-1 and TRBJ2-1; TRBD2 aligns across 7 bases. This CDR3 region has 14 residues. Looked up from germline, CDR1 is DFQATT and CDR2 is SNEGSKA (reference sequence). Germline trimming cut 1 base from V and 1 base from J; bases unmatched to any gene: 1. The CDR3 DNA sequence: TGCAGTGCTAGAGGGGGACTATCCTACAATGAGCAGTTCTTC. Its protein is CSARGGLSYNEQFF.

V and J are TRBV19 and TRBJ1-5; TRBD1 agrees at 7 bases. The CDR3 has 15 amino acids. Germline V CDR1 and CDR2: LNHDA, SQIVND (reference sequence). With 0 bases clipped from V and 2 bases from J, the junction kept 1 base outside the gene matches. CDR3 DNA sequence: TGTGCCAGTAGTATAGATACAGGGGGCAATCAGCCCCAGCATTTT. It yields the protein CASSIDTGGNQPQHF.

The rearrangement joins TRBV10-2 to TRBJ2-7; TRBD2 aligns across 12 bases. The germline gives CDR1 WSHSY, CDR2 SAAADI. After removal of 0 bases from V and 4 bases from J, the junction contained 4 bases not matched to a gene. This CDR3 has 16 amino acids. CDR3 in DNA: TGCGCCAGCAGTGAGTCGAGGCTAGCGGGGGGGTACGAGCAGTACTTC. Protein product: CASSESRLAGGYEQYF.

The chain combines TRBV27 with TRBJ2-5; a possible D gene is TRBD1 (6 bases). CDR1 is MNHEY and CDR2 is SMNVEV in the germline V gene (reference sequence). The CDR3 is 14 residues long. V was pared by 5 bases and J by 2 bases, with 12 bases between. The CDR3: CASSHGQLQETQYF. CDR3 coding DNA: TGTGCCAGCAGTCATGGACAGCTTCAAGAGACCCAGTACTTC.

This clonotype was counted only a few times. V gene TRBV12-3 or TRBV12-4 combines with J gene TRBJ1-4, with D hard to call. The length of the CDR3 is 16 residues. Trimming shortened V by 5 bases and J by 8 bases, and 21 bases separated the two germline ends. This chain's CDR3 is CASSVGVEGGREKLFF. The CDR3 DNA reads TGTGCCAGCAGTGTAGGAGTCGAGGGAGGACGGGAAAAACTGTTTTTT.

This clonotype has more than one count but fewer than ten. This chain links TRBV30 with TRBJ2-7; possible D gene TRBD2, 5 bases. V was clipped by 0 bases and J by 2 bases, with 17 bases between them. The CDR3 has 16 amino acids. Germline V gene data show CDR1 as GTSNPN and CDR2 as SVGIG (reference sequence). The CDR3 sequence is CAWSVNLRGLAYEQYF. The CDR3 DNA sequence: TGTGCCTGGAGTGTAAATCTGAGAGGGCTAGCCTACGAGCAGTACTTC.

V is TRBV18 and J is TRBJ2-1; D might be TRBD1 (6 bases). The CDR3 sequence is 13 residues long. Looked up from germline, CDR1 is KGHSH and CDR2 is LQKENI. The V gene lost 2 bases and the J gene lost 10 bases, with 12 bases spanning the gap. The CDR3 coding sequence is TGTGCCAGCTCACCAGAGGTTGGGGGCGAGCAGTTCTTC. As protein: CASSPEVGGEQFF. Filled out from reference TRBV18 and TRBJ2-1, the complete variable domain reads NAGVMQNPRHLVRRRGQEARLRCSPMKGHSHVYWYRQLPEEGLKFMVYLQKENIIDESGMPKERFSAEFPKEGPSILRIQQVVRGDSAAYFCASSPEVGGEQFFGPGTRLTVL.

The V gene is TRBV9, the J gene TRBJ2-7; D ambiguous. CDR3 size: 15 residues. The V end was cut by 4 bases, the J end by 0 bases, with 14 bases between. Looked up from germline, CDR1 is SGDLS and CDR2 is YYNGEE. The CDR3 is CASSPGRRSSYEQYF. The DNA of the CDR3 is TGTGCCAGCAGCCCCGGTCGACGGAGCTCCTACGAGCAGTACTTC.

This clonotype appeared many times. V gene TRBV29-1 combines with J gene TRBJ1-2; no clear D. Germline V gene sequence: CDR1 SQVTM, CDR2 ANQGSEA. V was cut by 7 bases and J by 4 bases, with 10 bases left in between. The CDR3 totals 11 residues. CDR3 sequence: CSALGSYGYTF. CDR3 bases: TGCAGCGCCCTAGGGAGCTATGGCTACACCTTC.

This sequence joins TRBV24-1 and TRBJ2-5; a weak D match, TRBD2 (5 bases). There are 15 residues in the CDR3. Trimming removed 4 bases from V and 4 bases from J, with 15 bases in between. Germline loops: CDR1 KGHDR, CDR2 SFDVKD. As DNA, the CDR3 is TGTGCCACCAGTGACCCTGGGGTCGGGATAGAGACCCAGTACTTC. Protein sequence: CATSDPGVGIETQYF.

V gene TRBV20-1 combines with J gene TRBJ2-7; D is unresolved. Germline CDR1 is DFQATT and CDR2 is SNEGSKA (reference sequence). With 1 base removed from V and 0 bases from J, the gap between germline ends came to 7 bases. The CDR3 contains 13 residues. The CDR3 nucleotides are TGCAGTGCTAGAGGGCCGGCCTCCTACGAGCAGTACTTC. Its protein product is CSARGPASYEQYF.

The chain joins TRBV11-1 to TRBJ1-2; a weak D match, TRBD1 (5 bases). Germline values: CDR1 SGHAT, CDR2 FQDESV (reference sequence). Trimming pared 2 bases from V and 0 bases from J, leaving 16 bases between. The CDR3 spans 17 residues. CDR3 region: CASSLKAVAGPNYGYTF. CDR3 bases: TGTGCCAGCAGCTTAAAGGCGGTTGCAGGGCCTAACTATGGCTACACCTTC.

There are many counts of this clonotype. The chain carries TRBV25-1 and TRBJ2-2; D possibly corresponds to TRBD1 (7 bases). V lost 2 bases to trimming and J lost 3 bases, with 13 bases between them. Germline V gene sequence: CDR1 MGHDK, CDR2 SYGVNS. The CDR3 sequence is 16 residues long. The CDR3: CASSEIVRGDTGELFF. For the CDR3, the DNA is TGTGCCAGCAGTGAAATCGTCAGGGGGGACACCGGGGAGCTGTTTTTT.

This clonotype was seen more than once but under ten times. The CDR3: CASSQDLGLRTDTQYF. The CDR3 bases are TGTGCCAGCAGCCAAGATCTCGGACTACGCACAGATACGCAGTATTTT. This chain links TRBV3-1 with TRBJ2-3, with D perhaps TRBD2 (6 bases). V was shortened by 0 bases and J by 1 base, with 11 bases between the two germline ends. CDR1 LGHDT and CDR2 YNNKEL come from the germline V gene (reference sequence). The CDR3 runs to 16 residues.

Ten or more counts support this clonotype. The rearrangement joins TRBV20-1 to TRBJ2-7; D gene uncertain. V shed 2 bases and J shed 3 bases, with 11 bases lying between them. The V gene's germline CDR1 is DFQATT and CDR2 SNEGSKA (reference sequence). CDR3 length: 13 amino acids. CDR3 protein: CSARWESRYEQYF. The CDR3 nucleotides read TGCAGTGCTAGATGGGAAAGTCGCTACGAGCAGTACTTC.

The chain is built from TRBV4-3 and TRBJ2-3; TRBD1 or TRBD2 may be the D gene (5 bases each). CDR1 LGHNA and CDR2 YSLEER come from the germline V gene. The CDR3 totals 13 residues. V was clipped by 8 bases and J by 2 bases, with 11 bases between them. CDR3 sequence reads: CASARGITDTQYF. The CDR3 DNA is TGCGCCAGCGCGAGGGGAATCACAGATACGCAGTATTTT.

The CDR3 sequence: CASSVGASQETQYF. CDR3 DNA: TGTGCCAGCAGTGTGGGGGCCTCCCAAGAGACCCAGTACTTC. The J gene is TRBJ2-5, the V gene TRBV2, with D possibly TRBD1 on 6 matching bases. CDR1 and CDR2 from the germline V gene are SNHLY and FYNNEI. This CDR3 has 14 amino acids. V dropped 4 bases and J dropped 1 base, with 10 bases sitting between them.

This clonotype was seen ten or more times. This chain links TRBV5-1 with TRBJ1-2; no firm D call. Between the trimmed V and J ends, which lost 5 bases and 5 bases, there was a span of 13 bases. Looked up from germline, CDR1 is SGHRS and CDR2 is YFSETQ. This CDR3 contains 13 residues. The CDR3: CASRSLLEYGYTF. CDR3 DNA sequence: TGCGCCAGCAGATCCCTATTGGAGTATGGCTACACCTTC.